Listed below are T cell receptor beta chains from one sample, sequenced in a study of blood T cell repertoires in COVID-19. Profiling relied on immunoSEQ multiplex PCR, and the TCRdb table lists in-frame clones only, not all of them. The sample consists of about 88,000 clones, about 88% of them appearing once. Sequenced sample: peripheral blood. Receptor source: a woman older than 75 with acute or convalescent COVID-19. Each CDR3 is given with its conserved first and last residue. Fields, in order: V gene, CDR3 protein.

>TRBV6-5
CASRSSGTEAFF
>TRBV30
CAWSPPWGLNGGYTF
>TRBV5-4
CASSRTGGKEKLFF
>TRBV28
CASQQGSNEKLFF
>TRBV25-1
CASSEYLTGGMDTQYF
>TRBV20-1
CSASWGLAYNEQFF
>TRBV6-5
CASSSRTGGWNTEAFF
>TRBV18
CASSPLARDNGIQYF
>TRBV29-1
CSVGLGGSGNTIYF
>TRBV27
CASSFRQGSYNEQFF
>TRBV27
CASGKTGLETQYF
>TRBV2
CASRPANTGELFF
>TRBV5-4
CASSLFGQGNTIYF
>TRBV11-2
CASSSPGSGGQETQYF
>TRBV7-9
CASSSQQGDTEAFF
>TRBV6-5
CASRTGNTGELFF
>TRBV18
CASSPLTSGRTYNEQFF
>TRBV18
CASSPSRENYGYTF
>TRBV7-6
CASSYQGGAGEKLFF
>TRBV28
CASSTGGAGVRNQPQHF
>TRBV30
CAWSPWQGRGDTEAFF
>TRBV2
CASSETTPGQPQHF
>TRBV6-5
CASSPDRGLVQPQHF
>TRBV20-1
CSASRGASGYSPLHF
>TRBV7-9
CASSDPGRNSPLHF
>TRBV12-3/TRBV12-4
CASSLTENSPLHF
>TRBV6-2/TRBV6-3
CASSSQYEQYF
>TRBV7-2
CASSPQEGRSYEQYF
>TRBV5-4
CASSSLDRGRLEQYF
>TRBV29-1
CSVKALAGAYEQYF
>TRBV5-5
CASSLAGAGMNTEAFF
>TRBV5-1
CASSAGGGTSSGNTIYF
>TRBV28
CASRTTGTGHEKLFF
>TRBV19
CASSSRTSGGYNEQFF
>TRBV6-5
CATHARVMNTEAFF